Listed below are T cell receptor beta chains from one sample, sequenced in a study of CD4 T cells in relation to SARS-CoV-2 and coronaviruses. Antigens for these TCRs are unknown. The repertoire was sequenced with immunoSEQ multiplex PCR; TCRdb's copy has only in-frame clones and lacks some. The sample has 30,000 to 40,000 clones, around four fifths seen once; the top ten hold about a fifth. Sequenced: memory CD4+ T cells from PBMCs, cultured in vitro. The source is an adult with COVID-19. CDR3s include the opening cysteine and the closing phenylalanine or tryptophan. The D gene is left open where the match is weak. Rows may omit the clone size; those that give it use once, few, many or a size class.

j_call v_call d_call clone_size cdr3_aa cdr3_nt
TRBJ1-4 TRBV4-1 - - CASSRLGGEKLFF TGCGCCAGCAGCCGGTTAGGGGGTGAAAAACTGTTTTTT
TRBJ2-2 TRBV5-6 - - CASSLGGALGELFF TGTGCCAGCAGCTTGGGCGGGGCTCTAGGGGAGCTGTTTTTT
TRBJ2-7 TRBV18 TRBD1 - CASSPETGGGEQYF TGTGCCAGCTCACCAGAGACAGGGGGCGGCGAGCAGTACTTC
TRBJ2-1 TRBV2 TRBD2 few CASSEAGSGGFF TGTGCCAGCAGTGAAGCAGGGTCGGGAGGGTTCTTC
TRBJ1-2 TRBV29-1 - - CSVEGTDYGYTF TGCAGCGTTGAGGGGACGGACTATGGCTACACCTTC
TRBJ2-5 TRBV25-1 TRBD1 - CATQDRDKETQYF TGTGCCACCCAGGACAGGGATAAAGAGACCCAGTACTTC
TRBJ2-5 TRBV11-2 - - CASSLEGVTQYF TGTGCCAGCAGCTTAGAAGGGGTGACCCAGTACTTC
TRBJ1-5 TRBV7-2 - - CASSLDEAAGGRAQHF TGTGCCAGCAGCTTAGACGAGGCGGCAGGCGGTCGGGCCCAGCATTTT
TRBJ2-7 TRBV7-9 - - CASSHSYEQYF TGTGCCAGCAGCCACTCCTACGAGCAGTACTTC
TRBJ1-5 TRBV2 TRBD1 - CASSDRGPNQPQHF TGTGCCAGCAGTGATAGGGGGCCTAATCAGCCCCAGCATTTT
TRBJ1-3 TRBV5-1 TRBD1 - CASSLASRDRGYTIYF TGCGCCAGCAGCTTGGCGAGCCGGGACAGAGGTTACACCATATATTTT
TRBJ2-5 TRBV5-8 - - CASSLWGGQETQYF TGTGCCAGCAGCTTATGGGGAGGCCAAGAGACCCAGTACTTC
TRBJ2-2 TRBV6-6 - - CASTLAQGRNTGELFF TGTGCCAGCACCTTGGCGCAGGGAAGGAACACCGGGGAGCTGTTTTTT
TRBJ1-4 TRBV10-3 TRBD1 - CAIRGTGSNEKLFF TGTGCCATCAGAGGGACAGGATCTAATGAAAAACTGTTTTTT
TRBJ2-3 TRBV18 TRBD2 few CASSPVSGSLTDTQYF TGTGCCAGCTCACCAGTTAGCGGGAGTTTAACAGATACGCAGTATTTT
TRBJ2-6 TRBV5-4 TRBD2 - CASSLVSGGFSGANVLTF TGTGCCAGCAGCTTGGTTTCGGGAGGTTTCTCTGGGGCCAACGTCCTGACTTTC
TRBJ2-2 TRBV5-1 TRBD1 once CASRRTGLNTGELFF TGCGCCAGCCGAAGGACAGGACTGAACACCGGGGAGCTGTTTTTT